This TCR beta chain was sequenced in a study of blood T cells in healthy people across ages. Overall study results and limits: It was held that the diversity estimates obtained from one million T cells were underestimates. A strong correlation between TCR beta diversity and naive T cell percentage was seen.

Sample-barcoded 5' priming and a J-beta primer mix drove a second PCR of about 6 to 12 cycles. TCRdb itself ran the 5' RACE reads through MiXCR, one entry per CDR3 protein. Of roughly 730,000 distinct CDR3 sequences listed, 56% are singletons. Notes on this clonotype: Its antigen is currently unknown.

This CDR3 is 14 amino acids long. Sequencing was performed on blood. The chain has TRBV12-3 or TRBV12-4 and TRBJ2-1; 12 bases are shared with TRBD2. The assigned J gene may be wrong: the sequence end matches TRBJ2-7 better. This TCR came from a middle-aged man in good health. CDR3 region: CASRASGGVYEQYF. CDR3 sequence (DNA): TGTGCCAGCAGGGCTAGCGGGGGGGTCTATGAGCAGTACTTC.